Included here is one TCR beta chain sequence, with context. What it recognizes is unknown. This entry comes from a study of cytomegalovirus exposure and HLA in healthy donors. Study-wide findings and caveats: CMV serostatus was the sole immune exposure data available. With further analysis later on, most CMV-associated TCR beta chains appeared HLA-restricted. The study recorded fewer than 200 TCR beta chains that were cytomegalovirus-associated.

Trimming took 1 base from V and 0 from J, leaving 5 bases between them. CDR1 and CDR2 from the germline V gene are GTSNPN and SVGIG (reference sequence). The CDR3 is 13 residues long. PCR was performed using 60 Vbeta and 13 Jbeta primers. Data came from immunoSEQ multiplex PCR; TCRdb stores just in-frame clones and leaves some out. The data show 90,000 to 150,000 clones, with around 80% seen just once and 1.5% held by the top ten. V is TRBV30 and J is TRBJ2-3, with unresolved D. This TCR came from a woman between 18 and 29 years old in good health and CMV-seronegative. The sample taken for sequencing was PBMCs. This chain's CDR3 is CAWSASSTDTQYF. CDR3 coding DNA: TGTGCCTGGAGTGCCTCTAGCACAGATACGCAGTATTTT.